This T cell receptor beta chain was identified during a study of cytomegalovirus exposure and HLA in healthy donors. The PCR employed 60 Vbeta primers together with 13 Jbeta primers. Assay used: immunoSEQ multiplex PCR; TCRdb lists only in-frame clones, some missing. The table for this sample gives roughly 50,000 clones. CDR1 and CDR2 from the germline V gene are PRHDT and FYEKMQ (reference sequence). V was shortened by 3 bases and J by 2 bases, with 7 bases between the two germline ends. This CDR3 region has 13 residues. Sequenced material: PBMCs. The J gene is TRBJ1-1, the V gene TRBV13; D remains ambiguous. The clonotype comes from a woman aged 55 to 70 in good health and CMV-seropositive. This CDR3 is CASSFDINTEAFF. CDR3 in DNA: TGTGCCAGCAGCTTCGACATAAACACTGAAGCTTTCTTT.